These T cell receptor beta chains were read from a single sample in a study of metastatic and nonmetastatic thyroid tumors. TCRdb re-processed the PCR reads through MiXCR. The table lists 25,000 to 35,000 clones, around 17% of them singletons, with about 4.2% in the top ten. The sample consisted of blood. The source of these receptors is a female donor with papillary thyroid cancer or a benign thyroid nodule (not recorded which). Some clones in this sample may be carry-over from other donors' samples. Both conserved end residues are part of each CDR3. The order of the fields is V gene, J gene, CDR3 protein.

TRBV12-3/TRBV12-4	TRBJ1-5	CVSSYTGVVNQNQPQHF
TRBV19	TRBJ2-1	CASRMAGYGTALDNEQFF
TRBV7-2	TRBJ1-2	CASSLGQSYGYTF
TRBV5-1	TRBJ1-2	CASSWPETGRMSYGYTF
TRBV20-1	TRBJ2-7	CSARGVAGGSLYEQYF
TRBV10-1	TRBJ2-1	CATGIINNYNEQFF
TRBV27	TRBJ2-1	CASSFVPPGLTDEQFF
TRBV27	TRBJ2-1	CASSLTGGGSYNEQFF
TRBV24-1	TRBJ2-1	CATSDSGTALDNEQFF
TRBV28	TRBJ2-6	CASLPGQGLSGWRANVLTF
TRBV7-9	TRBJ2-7	CASSFTGHSPSEQYF
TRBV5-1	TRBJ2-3	CASSLGTGTPDTQYF
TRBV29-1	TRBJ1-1	CSVGRNTEAFF
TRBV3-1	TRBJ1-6	CASSPWEGGSPLHF
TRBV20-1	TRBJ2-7	CSARDPFGTASSYEQYF
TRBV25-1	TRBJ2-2	CASSDSGRASGELFF
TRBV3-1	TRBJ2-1	CASSQARSGLAGGNNEQFF
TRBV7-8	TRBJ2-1	CASSHQSGTSVYNEQFF
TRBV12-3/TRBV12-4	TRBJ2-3	CASSSQGMGTDTQYF
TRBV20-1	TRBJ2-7	CSARAFQRAPSYEQYF
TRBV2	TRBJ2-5	CASLGAEETQYF
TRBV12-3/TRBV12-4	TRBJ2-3	CASSLTRTPDTQYF
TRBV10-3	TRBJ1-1	CASTTGRNTEAFF
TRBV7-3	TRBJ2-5	CASSSAPTETQYF
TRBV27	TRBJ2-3	CASSPTRVTQYF
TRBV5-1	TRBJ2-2	CASSLRSTGAGELFF
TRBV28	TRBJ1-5	CASSSQGRPQHF
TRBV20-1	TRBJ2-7	CSANGGQGAYEQYF
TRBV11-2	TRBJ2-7	CASSLEAYEQYF
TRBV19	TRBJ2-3	CAAGGGRLDTQYF
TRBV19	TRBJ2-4	CASSIDGLAAGNIQYF
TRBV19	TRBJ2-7	CASSSGQGAAYEQYF
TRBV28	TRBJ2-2	CASSSHIGQYTGELFF
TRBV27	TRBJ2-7	CASSLTIQAVLHEQYF
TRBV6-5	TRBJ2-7	CASSYSAYEQYF
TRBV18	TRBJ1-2	CASSPPGIKSYGYTF
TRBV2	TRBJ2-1	CASSAVGRVMPFF
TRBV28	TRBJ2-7	CASRSTSSYEQYF
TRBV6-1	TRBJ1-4	CASSLRGEKLFF
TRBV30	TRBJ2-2	CAWSVPNYPGGELFF